This T cell receptor (beta chain) was captured in a study of shared clonotypes between healthy human individuals. The study's findings and limits: Non-shared clonotypes had lower generation probabilities than clonotypes shared by all four sorted-subset donors.

Regarding this clone: What it binds is unknown.

The CDR3 contains 14 residues. Germline V gives CDR1 SQVTM, CDR2 ANQGSEA. Deletions cut 3 bases from V and 3 bases from J, with 14 bases between. Method: immunoSEQ multiplex PCR; TCRdb's copy keeps in-frame clones and lacks some. This sample has roughly 1 million clones, with around three quarters found just once. Sample: memory CD4+ T cells from PBMCs. Documented subset: CD45RA-negative fraction. The chain joins TRBV29-1 to TRBJ2-5; TRBD1 might be the D (5 bases). The source is a man between 18 and 29 years old in good health. Some clones in this sample may be carry-over from other donors' samples. The CDR3 region has the DNA TGCAGCGTTGATGGCTTGGGGCGGAAAGAGACCCAGTACTTC. It translates to CSVDGLGRKETQYF.